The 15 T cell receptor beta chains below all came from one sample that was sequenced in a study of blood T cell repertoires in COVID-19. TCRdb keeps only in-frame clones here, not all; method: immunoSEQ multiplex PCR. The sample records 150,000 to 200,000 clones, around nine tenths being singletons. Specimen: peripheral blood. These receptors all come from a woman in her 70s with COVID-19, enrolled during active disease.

The CDR3 sequence: CASELTGGTEQYF. CDR3 coding DNA: TGTGCTAGTGAATTGACAGGGGGGACCGAGCAGTACTTC. The J gene is TRBJ2-7, the V gene TRBV12-5; the match to TRBD1 covers 9 bases. The CDR3 covers 13 residues. The germline CDR1 and CDR2 sequences are LGHNT and FRNRAP. V lost 7 bases, J lost 6 bases, and 7 bases stayed unmatched.

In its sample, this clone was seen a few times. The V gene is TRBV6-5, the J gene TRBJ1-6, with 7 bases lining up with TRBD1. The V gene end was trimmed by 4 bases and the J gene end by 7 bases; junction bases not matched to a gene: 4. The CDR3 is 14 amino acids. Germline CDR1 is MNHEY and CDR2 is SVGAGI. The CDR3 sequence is CASSSRGQNSPLHF. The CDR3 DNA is TGTGCCAGCAGTTCGAGGGGGCAAAATTCACCCCTCCACTTT.

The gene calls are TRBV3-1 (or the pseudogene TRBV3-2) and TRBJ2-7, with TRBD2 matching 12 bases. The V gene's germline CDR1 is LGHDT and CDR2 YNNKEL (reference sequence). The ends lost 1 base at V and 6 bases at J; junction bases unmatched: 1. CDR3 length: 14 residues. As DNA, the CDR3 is TGTGCCAGCAGCCAAGTACTAGCGGGAGGCGAGCAGTACTTC. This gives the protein CASSQVLAGGEQYF.

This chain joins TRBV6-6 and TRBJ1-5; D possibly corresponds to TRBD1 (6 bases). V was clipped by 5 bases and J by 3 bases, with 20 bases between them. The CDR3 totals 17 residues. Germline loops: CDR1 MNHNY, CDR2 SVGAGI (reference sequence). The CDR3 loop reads CASSRAPNRVTNQPQHF. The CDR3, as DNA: TGTGCCAGCAGTCGAGCCCCAAACAGGGTAACCAATCAGCCCCAGCATTTT.

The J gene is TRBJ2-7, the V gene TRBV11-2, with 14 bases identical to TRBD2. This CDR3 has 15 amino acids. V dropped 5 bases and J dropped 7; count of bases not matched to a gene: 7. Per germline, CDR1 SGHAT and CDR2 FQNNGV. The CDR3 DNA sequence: TGTGCCAGCAGCGAGGGACTAGCGGGAGTAGGGGAGCAGTACTTC. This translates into CASSEGLAGVGEQYF. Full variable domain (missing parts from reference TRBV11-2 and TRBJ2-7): EAGVAQSPRYKIIEKRQSVAFWCNPISGHATLYWYQQILGQGPKLLIQFQNNGVVDDSQLPKDRFSAERLKGVDSTLKIQPAKLEDSAVYLCASSEGLAGVGEQYFGPGTRLTVT.

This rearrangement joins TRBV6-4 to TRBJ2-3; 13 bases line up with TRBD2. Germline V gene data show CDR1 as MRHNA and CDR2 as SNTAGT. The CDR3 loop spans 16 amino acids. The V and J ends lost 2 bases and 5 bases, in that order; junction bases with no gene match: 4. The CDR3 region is CASSDQGLAGIDTQYF. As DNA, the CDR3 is TGTGCCAGCAGTGACCAGGGACTAGCGGGAATAGATACGCAGTATTTT.

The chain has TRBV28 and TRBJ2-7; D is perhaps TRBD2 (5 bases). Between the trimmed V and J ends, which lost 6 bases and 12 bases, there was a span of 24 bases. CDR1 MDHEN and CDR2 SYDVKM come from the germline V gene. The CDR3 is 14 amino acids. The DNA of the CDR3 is TGTGCCAGCAGCCGCACCCCCCTCCTAGCTTCTTTGTACTTC. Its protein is CASSRTPLLASLYF.

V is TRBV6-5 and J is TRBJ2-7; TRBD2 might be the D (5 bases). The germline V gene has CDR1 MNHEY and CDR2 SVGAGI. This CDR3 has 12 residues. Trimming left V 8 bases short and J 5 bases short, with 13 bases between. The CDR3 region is CASPRGPNEQYF. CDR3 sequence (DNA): TGTGCCAGCCCCAGAGGGCCCAACGAGCAGTACTTC.

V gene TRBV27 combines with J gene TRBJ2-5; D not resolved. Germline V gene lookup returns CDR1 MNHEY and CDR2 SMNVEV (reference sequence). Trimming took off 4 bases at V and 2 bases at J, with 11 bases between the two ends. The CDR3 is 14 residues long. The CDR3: CASSSHSLQETQYF. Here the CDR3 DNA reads TGTGCCAGCAGTTCTCACAGCCTACAAGAGACCCAGTACTTC.

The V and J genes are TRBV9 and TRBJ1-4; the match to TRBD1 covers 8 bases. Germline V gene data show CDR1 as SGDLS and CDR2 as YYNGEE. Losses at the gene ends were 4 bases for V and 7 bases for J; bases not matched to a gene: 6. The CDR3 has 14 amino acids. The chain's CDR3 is CASSKRTGSEKLFF. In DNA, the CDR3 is TGTGCCAGCAGCAAGCGGACAGGGTCTGAAAAACTGTTTTTT.

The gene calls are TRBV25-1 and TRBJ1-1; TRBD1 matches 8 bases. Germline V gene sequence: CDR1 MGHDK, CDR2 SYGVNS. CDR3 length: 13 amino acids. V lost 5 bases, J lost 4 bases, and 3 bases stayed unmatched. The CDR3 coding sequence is TGTGCCAGCAGTACAGGGGGTGGCACTGAAGCTTTCTTT. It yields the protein CASSTGGGTEAFF.

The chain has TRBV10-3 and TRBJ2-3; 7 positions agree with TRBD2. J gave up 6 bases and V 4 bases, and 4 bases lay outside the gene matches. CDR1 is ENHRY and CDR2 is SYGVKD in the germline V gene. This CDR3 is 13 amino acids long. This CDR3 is CAISGGRSDTQYF. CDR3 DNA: TGTGCCATCAGTGGCGGGAGATCCGATACGCAGTATTTT.

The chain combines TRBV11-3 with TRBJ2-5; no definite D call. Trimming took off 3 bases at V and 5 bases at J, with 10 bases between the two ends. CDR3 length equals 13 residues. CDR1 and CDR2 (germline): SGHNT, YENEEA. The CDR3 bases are TGTGCCAGCAGCTTGTCCCTTTTTGAGACCCAGTACTTC. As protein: CASSLSLFETQYF.

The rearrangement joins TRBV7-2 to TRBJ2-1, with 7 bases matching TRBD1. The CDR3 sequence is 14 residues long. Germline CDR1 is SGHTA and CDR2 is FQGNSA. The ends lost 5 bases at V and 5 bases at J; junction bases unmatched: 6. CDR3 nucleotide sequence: TGTGCCAGCAGCCTTGGACAGGCGAACAATGAGCAGTTCTTC. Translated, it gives CASSLGQANNEQFF. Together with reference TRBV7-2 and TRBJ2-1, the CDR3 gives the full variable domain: GAGVSQSPSNKVTEKGKDVELRCDPISGHTALYWYRQSLGQGLEFLIYFQGNSAPDKSGLPSDRFSAERTGGSVSTLTIQRTQQEDSAVYLCASSLGQANNEQFFGPGTRLTVL.

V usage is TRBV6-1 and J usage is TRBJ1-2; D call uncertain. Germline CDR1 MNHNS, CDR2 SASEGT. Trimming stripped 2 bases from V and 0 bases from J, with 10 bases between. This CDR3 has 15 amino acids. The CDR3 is CASSETDYSNYGYTF. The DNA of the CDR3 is TGTGCCAGCAGTGAAACAGACTACTCTAACTATGGCTACACCTTC.